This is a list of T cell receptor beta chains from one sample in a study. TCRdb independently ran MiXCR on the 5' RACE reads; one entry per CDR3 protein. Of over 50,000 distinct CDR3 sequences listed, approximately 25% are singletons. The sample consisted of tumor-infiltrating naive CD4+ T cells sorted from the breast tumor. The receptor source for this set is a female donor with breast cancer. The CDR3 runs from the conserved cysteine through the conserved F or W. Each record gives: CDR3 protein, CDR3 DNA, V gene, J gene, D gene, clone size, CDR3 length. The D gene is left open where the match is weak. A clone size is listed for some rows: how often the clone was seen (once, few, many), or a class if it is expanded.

cdr3_aa: CAGSHGGPDSGNTIYF
cdr3_nt: TGTGCCGGCAGCCATGGGGGACCTGACTCTGGGAACACCATATATTTT
v_call: TRBV7-9
j_call: TRBJ1-3
d_call: NA
clone_size: NA
cdr3_length: 16

cdr3_aa: CASSYTRPAGVRYEQFF
cdr3_nt: TGTGCCAGCAGCTATACCCGCCCAGCGGGAGTTCGTTATGAGCAGTTCTTC
v_call: TRBV7-2
j_call: TRBJ2-1
d_call: TRBD2
clone_size: few
cdr3_length: 17

cdr3_aa: CVSSSIAGEQFF
cdr3_nt: TGTGTCAGCAGCTCTATAGCGGGCGAGCAGTTCTTC
v_call: TRBV5-6
j_call: TRBJ2-1
d_call: TRBD2
clone_size: NA
cdr3_length: 12

cdr3_aa: CATSDQGMDEQYF
cdr3_nt: TGTGCCACCAGTGATCAGGGTATGGACGAGCAGTACTTC
v_call: TRBV24-1
j_call: TRBJ2-7
d_call: NA
clone_size: few
cdr3_length: 13

cdr3_aa: CASSYPGTQNTEAFF
cdr3_nt: TGTGCCAGCAGTTACCCCGGGACACAGAACACTGAAGCTTTCTTT
v_call: TRBV6-6
j_call: TRBJ1-1
d_call: NA
clone_size: many
cdr3_length: 15

cdr3_aa: CASSSPLMTGNTIYF
cdr3_nt: TGTGCCAGCAGTTCGCCCCTGATGACTGGAAACACCATATATTTT
v_call: TRBV28
j_call: TRBJ1-3
d_call: NA
clone_size: few
cdr3_length: 15

cdr3_aa: CASSSIAGSYNEQFF
cdr3_nt: TGTGCCAGCAGCTCTATAGCGGGATCCTACAATGAGCAGTTCTTC
v_call: TRBV4-2
j_call: TRBJ2-1
d_call: TRBD2
clone_size: many
cdr3_length: 15

cdr3_aa: CASREQGYEQYF
cdr3_nt: TGTGCCAGCAGGGAACAGGGCTACGAGCAGTACTTC
v_call: TRBV2
j_call: TRBJ2-7
d_call: NA
clone_size: NA
cdr3_length: 12

cdr3_aa: CASSLALSRIYGYTF
cdr3_nt: TGTGCCAGCAGCTTAGCGCTATCGCGGATCTATGGCTACACCTTC
v_call: TRBV7-9
j_call: TRBJ1-2
d_call: NA
clone_size: NA
cdr3_length: 15

cdr3_aa: CSGTSGSFADTQYF
cdr3_nt: TGCAGTGGGACTAGCGGGAGTTTCGCAGATACGCAGTATTTT
v_call: TRBV20-1
j_call: TRBJ2-3
d_call: TRBD2
clone_size: NA
cdr3_length: 14

cdr3_aa: CAWSVTPPGQLTSTDTQYF
cdr3_nt: TGTGCCTGGAGTGTGACCCCACCGGGACAATTAACTAGCACAGATACGCAGTATTTT
v_call: TRBV30
j_call: TRBJ2-3
d_call: NA
clone_size: NA
cdr3_length: 19

cdr3_aa: CASSPAASTDTQYF
cdr3_nt: TGTGCCAGCAGCCCGGCAGCTAGCACAGATACGCAGTATTTT
v_call: TRBV7-3
j_call: TRBJ2-3
d_call: NA
clone_size: NA
cdr3_length: 14

cdr3_aa: CASGLAGVDSYNEQFF
cdr3_nt: TGCGCCAGCGGACTAGCGGGGGTGGACTCCTACAATGAGCAGTTCTTC
v_call: TRBV5-1
j_call: TRBJ2-1
d_call: TRBD2
clone_size: NA
cdr3_length: 16

cdr3_aa: CASSPGGGGYGYTF
cdr3_nt: TGCGCCAGCAGCCCCGGGGGGGGCGGCTATGGCTACACCTTC
v_call: TRBV5-1
j_call: TRBJ1-2
d_call: NA
clone_size: NA
cdr3_length: 14

cdr3_aa: CASSPLGSSYNEQFF
cdr3_nt: TGTGCCAGCAGCCCCTTAGGGAGCTCCTACAATGAGCAGTTCTTC
v_call: TRBV5-6
j_call: TRBJ2-1
d_call: NA
clone_size: few
cdr3_length: 15

cdr3_aa: CASSADRGETQYF
cdr3_nt: TGTGCCAGCAGCGCCGACAGGGGAGAGACCCAGTACTTC
v_call: TRBV5-4
j_call: TRBJ2-5
d_call: TRBD1
clone_size: NA
cdr3_length: 13

cdr3_aa: CASSLVSGPEQFF
cdr3_nt: TGTGCCAGCAGCTTAGTATCAGGGCCTGAGCAGTTCTTC
v_call: TRBV11-3
j_call: TRBJ2-1
d_call: NA
clone_size: NA
cdr3_length: 13

cdr3_aa: CSARDRLRDPYGYTF
cdr3_nt: TGCAGTGCTAGAGATCGTCTAAGGGATCCCTATGGCTACACCTTC
v_call: TRBV20-1
j_call: TRBJ1-2
d_call: NA
clone_size: few
cdr3_length: 15

cdr3_aa: CATSRVSNTEAFF
cdr3_nt: TGTGCCACCAGCAGAGTCTCGAACACTGAAGCTTTCTTT
v_call: TRBV15
j_call: TRBJ1-1
d_call: NA
clone_size: NA
cdr3_length: 13

cdr3_aa: CASSQEPTTFNEQFF
cdr3_nt: TGCGCCAGCAGCCAAGAACCGACTACTTTCAATGAGCAGTTCTTC
v_call: TRBV4-3
j_call: TRBJ2-1
d_call: NA
clone_size: few
cdr3_length: 15

cdr3_aa: CASSLDPVDNEQFF
cdr3_nt: TGTGCCAGCAGCTTAGACCCAGTTGACAATGAGCAGTTCTTC
v_call: TRBV11-2
j_call: TRBJ2-1
d_call: NA
clone_size: NA
cdr3_length: 14

cdr3_aa: CSSSLDSYERYF
cdr3_nt: TGCTCCAGCAGCTTGGATTCCTACGAGCGGTACTTC
v_call: TRBV5-1
j_call: TRBJ2-7
d_call: NA
clone_size: few
cdr3_length: 12

cdr3_aa: CASSFYEQYF
cdr3_nt: TGTGCCAGCAGCTTTTACGAGCAGTACTTC
v_call: TRBV7-2
j_call: TRBJ2-7
d_call: NA
clone_size: few
cdr3_length: 10

cdr3_aa: CASTLAGGLTGELFF
cdr3_nt: TGTGCCAGCACCCTAGCGGGAGGGCTGACCGGGGAGCTGTTTTTT
v_call: TRBV12-3/TRBV12-4
j_call: TRBJ2-2
d_call: TRBD2
clone_size: NA
cdr3_length: 15

cdr3_aa: CASSLAGHSNQPQHF
cdr3_nt: TGTGCCAGCAGTTTGGCCGGCCATAGCAATCAGCCCCAGCATTTT
v_call: TRBV12-3/TRBV12-4
j_call: TRBJ1-5
d_call: NA
clone_size: NA
cdr3_length: 15

cdr3_aa: CSANSPGRSSGNTIYF
cdr3_nt: TGCAGTGCCAATAGTCCGGGACGGAGCTCTGGAAACACCATATATTTT
v_call: TRBV20-1
j_call: TRBJ1-3
d_call: NA
clone_size: NA
cdr3_length: 16

cdr3_aa: CASSLHREGAEAFF
cdr3_nt: TGTGCCAGCAGCTTACACAGGGAGGGAGCGGAAGCTTTCTTT
v_call: TRBV13
j_call: TRBJ1-1
d_call: NA
clone_size: NA
cdr3_length: 14

cdr3_aa: CASSFAGTETQYF
cdr3_nt: TGTGCCAGCAGTTTCGCGGGTACCGAGACCCAGTACTTC
v_call: TRBV12-3/TRBV12-4
j_call: TRBJ2-5
d_call: NA
clone_size: NA
cdr3_length: 13

cdr3_aa: CASSSGSPRFYEQYF
cdr3_nt: TGTGCCAGCAGCTCGGGAAGTCCGCGATTCTACGAGCAGTACTTC
v_call: TRBV5-5
j_call: TRBJ2-7
d_call: NA
clone_size: NA
cdr3_length: 15

cdr3_aa: CASSLGAGHIFSYEQYF
cdr3_nt: TGTGCCAGCAGCTTAGGCGCCGGGCACATATTCTCCTACGAGCAGTACTTC
v_call: TRBV7-2
j_call: TRBJ2-7
d_call: NA
clone_size: NA
cdr3_length: 17

cdr3_aa: CASRMGNRGNTEAFF
cdr3_nt: TGTGCCAGCAGAATGGGGAACAGGGGAAACACTGAAGCTTTCTTT
v_call: TRBV25-1
j_call: TRBJ1-1
d_call: TRBD1
clone_size: few
cdr3_length: 15

cdr3_aa: CSAIWWVGEQFF
cdr3_nt: TGCAGTGCTATTTGGTGGGTGGGTGAGCAGTTCTTC
v_call: TRBV20-1
j_call: TRBJ2-1
d_call: NA
clone_size: NA
cdr3_length: 12

cdr3_aa: CASSSGTGGTEAFF
cdr3_nt: TGCGCCAGCAGCTCCGGGACAGGGGGCACTGAAGCTTTCTTT
v_call: TRBV5-1
j_call: TRBJ1-1
d_call: TRBD1
clone_size: few
cdr3_length: 14

cdr3_aa: CTSSQDRMQAGGYTF
cdr3_nt: TGCACCAGCAGCCAAGATAGGATGCAGGCCGGAGGCTACACCTTC
v_call: TRBV1
j_call: TRBJ1-2
d_call: NA
clone_size: NA
cdr3_length: 15

cdr3_aa: CATSDGTVGQPQHF
cdr3_nt: TGTGCCACCAGTGATGGGACAGTGGGTCAGCCCCAGCATTTT
v_call: TRBV24-1
j_call: TRBJ1-5
d_call: TRBD1
clone_size: many
cdr3_length: 14

cdr3_aa: CATSRDRTNLGEQFF
cdr3_nt: TGTGCCACCAGCAGAGATAGAACTAACCTCGGGGAGCAGTTCTTC
v_call: TRBV15
j_call: TRBJ2-1
d_call: NA
clone_size: few
cdr3_length: 15

cdr3_aa: CASSLATSGMGEQFF
cdr3_nt: TGTGCCAGCAGCTTAGCGACTAGCGGGATGGGCGAGCAGTTCTTC
v_call: TRBV7-2
j_call: TRBJ2-1
d_call: TRBD2
clone_size: NA
cdr3_length: 15

cdr3_aa: CASSPTGTGELFF
cdr3_nt: TGTGCCAGCAGCCCAACGGGCACCGGGGAGCTGTTTTTT
v_call: TRBV12-3/TRBV12-4
j_call: TRBJ2-2
d_call: NA
clone_size: few
cdr3_length: 13

cdr3_aa: CASSHRIAGEVSYEQYF
cdr3_nt: TGCGCCAGCAGCCACAGAATAGCGGGAGAGGTCTCCTACGAGCAGTACTTC
v_call: TRBV4-1
j_call: TRBJ2-7
d_call: TRBD2
clone_size: few
cdr3_length: 17

cdr3_aa: CASSPDIGGTEAFF
cdr3_nt: TGTGCCAGCAGCCCAGACATTGGCGGAACTGAAGCTTTCTTT
v_call: TRBV7-3
j_call: TRBJ1-1
d_call: NA
clone_size: many
cdr3_length: 14

cdr3_aa: CASSLLREGPRFF
cdr3_nt: TGTGCCAGCAGCCTATTACGGGAGGGGCCGAGGTTCTTC
v_call: TRBV28
j_call: TRBJ2-5
d_call: TRBD2
clone_size: NA
cdr3_length: 13

cdr3_aa: CASSQDRDYPGNTIYF
cdr3_nt: TGCGCCAGCAGCCAAGATAGAGATTATCCTGGAAACACCATATATTTT
v_call: TRBV4-1
j_call: TRBJ1-3
d_call: NA
clone_size: few
cdr3_length: 16

cdr3_aa: CASSPDTSLWTQYF
cdr3_nt: TGCGCCAGCAGCCCGGACACCTCCCTATGGACCCAGTACTTC
v_call: TRBV5-1
j_call: TRBJ2-5
d_call: NA
clone_size: many
cdr3_length: 14

cdr3_aa: CASRPGTSGNTPIGEQFF
cdr3_nt: TGTGCCAGCAGGCCCGGGACTAGCGGGAATACCCCAATTGGTGAGCAGTTCTTC
v_call: TRBV12-3/TRBV12-4
j_call: TRBJ2-1
d_call: TRBD2
clone_size: many
cdr3_length: 18

cdr3_aa: CASSQDSAGNTEAFF
cdr3_nt: TGTGCCAGCAGCCAAGATTCGGCAGGGAACACTGAAGCTTTCTTT
v_call: TRBV4-2
j_call: TRBJ1-1
d_call: NA
clone_size: many
cdr3_length: 15

cdr3_aa: CASSLAGAINSPLHF
cdr3_nt: TGTGCCAGCAGCTTAGCGGGGGCGATAAATTCACCCCTCCACTTT
v_call: TRBV7-9
j_call: TRBJ1-6
d_call: NA
clone_size: few
cdr3_length: 15

cdr3_aa: CASSHLWNHRTYNEQFF
cdr3_nt: TGTGCCAGCAGCCACCTGTGGAACCACCGGACCTACAATGAGCAGTTCTTC
v_call: TRBV7-3
j_call: TRBJ2-1
d_call: NA
clone_size: NA
cdr3_length: 17

cdr3_aa: CASGLGGAWNIQYF
cdr3_nt: TGTGCCAGCGGCTTAGGAGGGGCTTGGAACATTCAGTACTTC
v_call: TRBV7-2
j_call: TRBJ2-4
d_call: NA
clone_size: NA
cdr3_length: 14

cdr3_aa: CASSEIGEGTQYF
cdr3_nt: TGTGCCAGCAGTGAAATCGGGGAGGGTACCCAGTACTTC
v_call: TRBV2
j_call: TRBJ2-5
d_call: TRBD2
clone_size: NA
cdr3_length: 13

cdr3_aa: CASSFGSTKQFF
cdr3_nt: TGTGCCAGCAGTTTTGGATCTACAAAGCAGTTCTTC
v_call: TRBV27
j_call: TRBJ2-1
d_call: NA
clone_size: NA
cdr3_length: 12

cdr3_aa: CASSFGTNTDTQYF
cdr3_nt: TGTGCCAGCAGCTTCGGGACTAACACAGATACGCAGTATTTT
v_call: TRBV7-2
j_call: TRBJ2-3
d_call: TRBD2
clone_size: few
cdr3_length: 14

cdr3_aa: CASSTHVLNTEAFF
cdr3_nt: TGTGCCAGCAGTACCCACGTACTCAACACTGAAGCTTTCTTT
v_call: TRBV6-5
j_call: TRBJ1-1
d_call: NA
clone_size: NA
cdr3_length: 14

cdr3_aa: CASSPNRDRVSTEAFF
cdr3_nt: TGTGCCAGCTCACCAAACCGGGACAGGGTCTCCACTGAAGCTTTCTTT
v_call: TRBV18
j_call: TRBJ1-1
d_call: TRBD1
clone_size: NA
cdr3_length: 16

cdr3_aa: CASSSEREGHTDTQYF
cdr3_nt: TGTGCCAGCAGTTCCGAGCGGGAGGGCCATACAGATACGCAGTATTTT
v_call: TRBV6-5
j_call: TRBJ2-3
d_call: TRBD2
clone_size: NA
cdr3_length: 16

cdr3_aa: CSVVTGPQAFF
cdr3_nt: TGCAGCGTGGTGACAGGCCCGCAAGCTTTCTTT
v_call: TRBV29-1
j_call: TRBJ1-1
d_call: NA
clone_size: few
cdr3_length: 11

cdr3_aa: CASSVNTDTQYF
cdr3_nt: TGTGCCAGCAGTGTAAACACAGATACGCAGTATTTT
v_call: TRBV2
j_call: TRBJ2-3
d_call: NA
clone_size: few
cdr3_length: 12

cdr3_aa: CASGLVLPTSGGDKAQYF
cdr3_nt: TGTGCTAGTGGTTTGGTCCTACCAACTAGCGGGGGAGATAAAGCCCAGTACTTC
v_call: TRBV12-5
j_call: TRBJ2-5
d_call: TRBD2
clone_size: NA
cdr3_length: 18

cdr3_aa: CASSLDDTLGETQYF
cdr3_nt: TGCGCCAGCAGCTTAGACGACACGTTGGGGGAGACCCAGTACTTC
v_call: TRBV5-1
j_call: TRBJ2-5
d_call: NA
clone_size: NA
cdr3_length: 15

cdr3_aa: CASSEGTSGRFGTDTQYF
cdr3_nt: TGCGCCAGCAGCGAGGGGACTAGCGGGAGGTTCGGCACAGATACGCAGTATTTT
v_call: TRBV5-1
j_call: TRBJ2-3
d_call: TRBD2
clone_size: many
cdr3_length: 18